A selection of T cell receptor beta chains follows, all from one sample in a study of spatial heterogeneity in lung cancer. TCRdb reprocessed the 5' RACE reads with MiXCR, giving one entry per CDR3 protein. The data show roughly 40,000 distinct CDR3 sequences, 6% to 7.5% seen once. The sequencing used PBMCs, collected at surgery. These receptors all stem from a female donor with early-stage non-small cell lung cancer. Each CDR3 is given with its conserved first and last residue. The order of the fields is V gene, D gene, J gene, clone size, CDR3 DNA, CDR3 protein. The D gene is left open where the match is weak. The size entry is marked missing in some rows and otherwise reads once, few, many or a size class.

v_gene: TRBV7-9
d_gene: .
j_gene: TRBJ1-2
abundance: .
CDR3nt: TGTGCCAGCAGCTTACAGGTCGGAGTTTCGGGTTCTGGCTACACCTTC
CDR3aa: CASSLQVGVSGSGYTF

v_gene: TRBV20-1
d_gene: .
j_gene: TRBJ1-1
abundance: few
CDR3nt: TGCAGTGCTAGAGAGGGGTGGAGCACTGAAGCTTTCTTT
CDR3aa: CSAREGWSTEAFF

v_gene: TRBV7-9
d_gene: TRBD1
j_gene: TRBJ2-3
abundance: many
CDR3nt: TGTGCCAGCAGCCGGACAGGGGAGAAACCCCTCTCGCGAACAGATACGCAGTATTTT
CDR3aa: CASSRTGEKPLSRTDTQYF

v_gene: TRBV20-1
d_gene: TRBD2
j_gene: TRBJ2-3
abundance: .
CDR3nt: TGCAGTGCTAGCTGGACTAGCGGGGATACGCAGTATTTT
CDR3aa: CSASWTSGDTQYF

v_gene: TRBV5-1
d_gene: .
j_gene: TRBJ1-2
abundance: .
CDR3nt: TGCGCCAGCAGCTTGGAAGGCAGAACTAACTATGGCTACACCTTC
CDR3aa: CASSLEGRTNYGYTF

v_gene: TRBV6-6
d_gene: TRBD2
j_gene: TRBJ2-3
abundance: many
CDR3nt: TGTGCCAGCACCCTAGCGGGGGGAGGCACAGATACGCAGTATTTT
CDR3aa: CASTLAGGGTDTQYF

v_gene: TRBV5-5
d_gene: .
j_gene: TRBJ1-1
abundance: few
CDR3nt: TGTGCCAGCAGCTTGGGGGGGCAGGATTCATCTAGCACTGAAGCTTTCTTT
CDR3aa: CASSLGGQDSSSTEAFF

v_gene: TRBV7-2
d_gene: TRBD1
j_gene: TRBJ1-5
abundance: .
CDR3nt: TGTGCCAGCAGCACCCTAGGGACAGGGGATCAGCCCCAGCATTTT
CDR3aa: CASSTLGTGDQPQHF

v_gene: TRBV5-1
d_gene: TRBD1
j_gene: TRBJ1-6
abundance: many
CDR3nt: TGCGCCAGCAGCTTGGCCGACAGGGGTAATTCACCCCTCCACTTT
CDR3aa: CASSLADRGNSPLHF

v_gene: TRBV20-1
d_gene: TRBD2
j_gene: TRBJ2-1
abundance: .
CDR3nt: TGCAGTGCTAGACTTTCTCCGGGACTAGCGGGGGGATACAATGAGCAGTTCTTC
CDR3aa: CSARLSPGLAGGYNEQFF

v_gene: TRBV5-1
d_gene: TRBD1
j_gene: TRBJ1-2
abundance: many
CDR3nt: TGCGCCAGCAGCCCAAGACAGGGTTACTATGGCTACACCTTC
CDR3aa: CASSPRQGYYGYTF

v_gene: TRBV6-2/TRBV6-3
d_gene: TRBD2
j_gene: TRBJ2-7
abundance: few
CDR3nt: TGTGCCAGCAGTTACTCGAGTCGGCGGGGGGTGTCCTACGAGCAGTACTTC
CDR3aa: CASSYSSRRGVSYEQYF

v_gene: TRBV4-1
d_gene: .
j_gene: TRBJ1-2
abundance: many
CDR3nt: TGCGCCAGCAGCCAAGAATCAAGGGTCAACTATGGCTACACCTTC
CDR3aa: CASSQESRVNYGYTF

v_gene: TRBV7-7
d_gene: TRBD1
j_gene: TRBJ2-2
abundance: many
CDR3nt: TGTGCTAGCAGATATCGACAGGGGACCGGGGAGCTGTTTTTT
CDR3aa: CASRYRQGTGELFF

v_gene: TRBV10-3
d_gene: TRBD1
j_gene: TRBJ1-1
abundance: .
CDR3nt: TGTGCCATTTCGGACAGGGCGAACACTGAAGCTTTCTTT
CDR3aa: CAISDRANTEAFF

v_gene: TRBV20-1
d_gene: .
j_gene: TRBJ2-3
abundance: few
CDR3nt: TGCAGTGCTATCCGGGACAAGAGCACAGATACGCAGTATTTT
CDR3aa: CSAIRDKSTDTQYF

v_gene: TRBV4-3
d_gene: TRBD2
j_gene: TRBJ2-3
abundance: many
CDR3nt: TGCGCCAGCAGCCAGGCCCCTCCGGGACTAGCGGTTCTGAACTTTGATACGCAGTATTTT
CDR3aa: CASSQAPPGLAVLNFDTQYF

v_gene: TRBV29-1
d_gene: TRBD2
j_gene: TRBJ2-1
abundance: many
CDR3nt: TGCAGCGTTGAAGTAGCGGGGAAACCCTACAATGAGCAGTTCTTC
CDR3aa: CSVEVAGKPYNEQFF

v_gene: TRBV27
d_gene: .
j_gene: TRBJ2-7
abundance: .
CDR3nt: TGTGCCAGCGGCGGGACGGCTAAGGAGTACTTC
CDR3aa: CASGGTAKEYF

v_gene: TRBV5-4
d_gene: TRBD1
j_gene: TRBJ2-5
abundance: many
CDR3nt: TGTGCCAGCAGCTTGGACTCAGGGGGTGAGACCCAGTACTTC
CDR3aa: CASSLDSGGETQYF

v_gene: TRBV7-9
d_gene: TRBD2
j_gene: TRBJ2-7
abundance: .
CDR3nt: TGTGCCAGCAGCTTTAGACTAGCGAGTGCCTACGAGCAGTACTTC
CDR3aa: CASSFRLASAYEQYF

v_gene: TRBV6-2/TRBV6-3
d_gene: TRBD1
j_gene: TRBJ1-2
abundance: .
CDR3nt: TGTGCCAGCAGATCGACAGGGGGAAACTATGGCTACACCTTC
CDR3aa: CASRSTGGNYGYTF

v_gene: TRBV15
d_gene: .
j_gene: TRBJ1-1
abundance: few
CDR3nt: TGTGCCACCAGCAGAGCCGGAGACAGGCCCGAAGCTTTCTTT
CDR3aa: CATSRAGDRPEAFF

v_gene: TRBV6-6
d_gene: .
j_gene: TRBJ1-2
abundance: few
CDR3nt: .
CDR3aa: CASSTSTGLDYGYTF

v_gene: TRBV7-9
d_gene: .
j_gene: TRBJ2-3
abundance: .
CDR3nt: TGTGCCAGCAGCTTAGCTTCGTCGGATACGCAGTATTTT
CDR3aa: CASSLASSDTQYF

v_gene: TRBV20-1
d_gene: TRBD2
j_gene: TRBJ2-1
abundance: few
CDR3nt: TGCAGTGCTAAGACTAGCGGGGGGGCCTCCTACAATGAGCAGTTCTTC
CDR3aa: CSAKTSGGASYNEQFF

v_gene: TRBV18
d_gene: TRBD1
j_gene: TRBJ1-5
abundance: many
CDR3nt: TGTGCCAGCTCACCGATCCCGACAGGGGACAATCAGCCCCAGCATTTT
CDR3aa: CASSPIPTGDNQPQHF

v_gene: TRBV27
d_gene: .
j_gene: TRBJ2-2
abundance: many
CDR3nt: TGTGCCAGCACCGGCCTCAAAACAGGGTGGAGTGGGGAGCTGTTTTTT
CDR3aa: CASTGLKTGWSGELFF

v_gene: TRBV3-1
d_gene: .
j_gene: TRBJ2-5
abundance: many
CDR3nt: TGTGCCAGCAGCCCAAGACGGAAAGAGACCCAGTACTTC
CDR3aa: CASSPRRKETQYF

v_gene: TRBV5-1
d_gene: .
j_gene: TRBJ2-3
abundance: many
CDR3nt: TGCGCCAGCAGCTTGGGAGGATCGGGTCTCAGCGCAGATACGCAGTATTTT
CDR3aa: CASSLGGSGLSADTQYF

v_gene: TRBV11-3
d_gene: TRBD1
j_gene: TRBJ2-1
abundance: many
CDR3nt: TGTGCCAGCAGCCCTACACAGGGGGCGTACAATGAGCAGTTCTTC
CDR3aa: CASSPTQGAYNEQFF

v_gene: TRBV5-5
d_gene: TRBD1
j_gene: TRBJ2-7
abundance: .
CDR3nt: TGTGCCAGCAGCACGACAGGGGGCGAGCAGTACTTC
CDR3aa: CASSTTGGEQYF

v_gene: TRBV4-3
d_gene: .
j_gene: TRBJ1-1
abundance: many
CDR3nt: TGCGCCAGCAGCCGCGGACAATGGGGAACTGAAGCTTTCTTT
CDR3aa: CASSRGQWGTEAFF

v_gene: TRBV3-1
d_gene: .
j_gene: TRBJ2-5
abundance: .
CDR3nt: TGTGCCAGCAAGGAGGGGGGGCCGGGAGCGTTCCTAGAGACCCAGTACTTC
CDR3aa: CASKEGGPGAFLETQYF

v_gene: TRBV12-3/TRBV12-4
d_gene: .
j_gene: TRBJ1-1
abundance: many
CDR3nt: TGTGCCAGCAGTTTATCGTCAAAGGGAAGGGAGAGTGAAGCTTTCTTT
CDR3aa: CASSLSSKGRESEAFF

v_gene: TRBV6-2/TRBV6-3
d_gene: TRBD1
j_gene: TRBJ2-7
abundance: few
CDR3nt: TGTGCCAGCAGAGCTACCCACCGGGACAGGGAAGAGCAGTACTTC
CDR3aa: CASRATHRDREEQYF

v_gene: TRBV19
d_gene: .
j_gene: TRBJ2-1
abundance: few
CDR3nt: TGTGCCGCCGGCGGGGCTTACTACAATGAGCAGTTCTTC
CDR3aa: CAAGGAYYNEQFF

v_gene: TRBV5-4
d_gene: TRBD2
j_gene: TRBJ2-3
abundance: few
CDR3nt: TGTGCCAGCAGCTCCGGGGGACTAGCGGGGGCGCCTACGCAGTATTTT
CDR3aa: CASSSGGLAGAPTQYF

v_gene: TRBV5-6
d_gene: .
j_gene: TRBJ1-3
abundance: many
CDR3nt: TGTGCCAGCAGCTCTGACGGACTACTCTCTGGAAACACCATATATTTT
CDR3aa: CASSSDGLLSGNTIYF

v_gene: TRBV3-1
d_gene: .
j_gene: TRBJ2-7
abundance: .
CDR3nt: TGTGCCAGCAGCCAAGACTATGACTACGAGCAGTACTTC
CDR3aa: CASSQDYDYEQYF

v_gene: TRBV29-1
d_gene: TRBD2
j_gene: TRBJ2-3
abundance: many
CDR3nt: TGCAGCGCTGCCGGACTAGCGGGGGGCGGCACAGATACGCAGTATTTT
CDR3aa: CSAAGLAGGGTDTQYF

v_gene: TRBV7-2
d_gene: .
j_gene: TRBJ2-3
abundance: many
CDR3nt: TGTGCCAGCAGCTTTCCCGGAGGAGATACGCAGTATTTT
CDR3aa: CASSFPGGDTQYF

v_gene: TRBV20-1
d_gene: .
j_gene: TRBJ2-2
abundance: few
CDR3nt: TGCAGTGCTAGAGTATGGGGTCAGGTGAACACCGGGGAGCTGTTTTTT
CDR3aa: CSARVWGQVNTGELFF

v_gene: TRBV20-1
d_gene: .
j_gene: TRBJ1-5
abundance: many
CDR3nt: TGCAGTGCTAGTGAGTTTCTTAGTCAGCCCCAGCATTTT
CDR3aa: CSASEFLSQPQHF

v_gene: TRBV3-1
d_gene: .
j_gene: TRBJ2-7
abundance: many
CDR3nt: TGTGCCAGCAGCCTCGTAGGACACGAGCAGTACTTC
CDR3aa: CASSLVGHEQYF

v_gene: TRBV12-3/TRBV12-4
d_gene: .
j_gene: TRBJ1-2
abundance: many
CDR3nt: TGTGCCAGCAGTTCGGGACGCCGGCCGAGCTACACCTTC
CDR3aa: CASSSGRRPSYTF

v_gene: TRBV7-8
d_gene: .
j_gene: TRBJ1-2
abundance: .
CDR3nt: TGTGCCAGCAGCTCGGACGCCTATGGCTACACCTTC
CDR3aa: CASSSDAYGYTF

v_gene: TRBV2
d_gene: TRBD2
j_gene: TRBJ2-1
abundance: many
CDR3nt: TGTGCCAGCAGTCTAGGTGGGGGGGATGAGCAGTTCTTC
CDR3aa: CASSLGGGDEQFF

v_gene: TRBV6-5
d_gene: .
j_gene: TRBJ1-2
abundance: .
CDR3nt: TGTGCCAGCAGTCCCGGACAACACTATGGCTACACCTTC
CDR3aa: CASSPGQHYGYTF

v_gene: TRBV6-2/TRBV6-3
d_gene: TRBD1
j_gene: TRBJ2-5
abundance: many
CDR3nt: TGTGCCAGCAGTTCCGGGACAGGGGTAGAAGAGACCCAGTACTTC
CDR3aa: CASSSGTGVEETQYF

v_gene: TRBV7-3
d_gene: .
j_gene: TRBJ1-5
abundance: many
CDR3nt: TGTGCCAGCAGCTTAAACAATTATCAGCCCCAGCATTTT
CDR3aa: CASSLNNYQPQHF

v_gene: TRBV12-3/TRBV12-4
d_gene: .
j_gene: TRBJ1-2
abundance: .
CDR3nt: TGTGCCAGCAGTGACACCCACTATGGCTACACCTTC
CDR3aa: CASSDTHYGYTF

v_gene: TRBV29-1
d_gene: TRBD2
j_gene: TRBJ2-2
abundance: few
CDR3nt: TGCAGCGTCCGCGGGGGCGGGGAGCTGTTTTTT
CDR3aa: CSVRGGGELFF

v_gene: TRBV6-2/TRBV6-3
d_gene: .
j_gene: TRBJ2-1
abundance: .
CDR3nt: TGTGCCAGCAGACAGGGACGGCATGAGCAGTTCTTC
CDR3aa: CASRQGRHEQFF

v_gene: TRBV29-1
d_gene: .
j_gene: TRBJ2-5
abundance: many
CDR3nt: TGCAGCGTTGAGGCTAGCTTGGAGACCCAGTACTTC
CDR3aa: CSVEASLETQYF

v_gene: TRBV7-9
d_gene: .
j_gene: TRBJ2-7
abundance: many
CDR3nt: TGTGCCAGCAGCTTTGTCAGCTACGAGCAGTACTTC
CDR3aa: CASSFVSYEQYF

v_gene: TRBV3-1
d_gene: .
j_gene: TRBJ1-5
abundance: many
CDR3nt: TGTGCCAGCAGCCAAGGGTCCAGTCAGCCCCAGCATTTT
CDR3aa: CASSQGSSQPQHF

v_gene: TRBV19
d_gene: .
j_gene: TRBJ1-5
abundance: many
CDR3nt: TGTGCCAGTAGTGCCCCCGGGACATGGCATCAGCCCCAGCATTTT
CDR3aa: CASSAPGTWHQPQHF